Following are 21 T cell receptor beta chains from one sample sequenced in a study of cytomegalovirus exposure and HLA in healthy donors. Primers for the PCR totalled 60 Vbeta and 13 Jbeta. Assay: immunoSEQ multiplex PCR; the TCRdb copy retains only in-frame clones and omits some. The profile shows approximately 160,000 clones, about 75% of them singletons. The specimen was PBMCs. The receptors derive from a male donor in good health and CMV-seronegative.

The V and J genes are TRBV7-6 and TRBJ2-6, with 7 bases aligning to TRBD2. CDR3 length: 17 amino acids. V lost 6 bases and J lost 0; bases outside the gene matches: 8. Germline-derived CDR1 and CDR2 are SGHVS and FNYEAQ. The CDR3 protein is CASRGLGRDSGANVLTF. The CDR3 nucleotides read TGTGCCAGCAGGGGCTTGGGGAGGGACTCTGGGGCCAACGTCCTGACTTTC.

The chain is built from TRBV29-1 and TRBJ2-2; D is uncertain. V lost 4 bases and J lost 4, with 10 bases in between. CDR3 length equals 13 residues. The germline V gene has CDR1 SQVTM and CDR2 ANQGSEA. CDR3 amino acids: CSVGVQRTGELFF. The CDR3 DNA sequence: TGCAGCGTTGGGGTCCAGCGCACCGGGGAGCTGTTTTTT.

The rearrangement links TRBV6-5 to TRBJ1-4; 11 bases are a match to TRBD1. CDR3 length: 13 residues. Losses at the gene ends were 6 bases for V and 6 bases for J; bases not matched to a gene: 0. CDR1 is MNHEY and CDR2 is SVGAGI in the germline V gene. As DNA, the CDR3 is TGTGCCAGCAGGGGACAGGGGGATGAAAAACTGTTTTTT. Protein sequence: CASRGQGDEKLFF.

The chain combines TRBV5-8 with TRBJ2-1, with 9 bases identical to TRBD1. The CDR3 is 13 amino acids. V lost 0 bases to trimming and J lost 16 bases; unmatched junction nucleotides: 8. The germline CDR1 and CDR2 sequences are SGHTS and YDEGEE. The CDR3 protein is CASSLDGGTGFFF. CDR3 sequence (DNA): TGTGCCAGCAGCTTGGACGGAGGGACAGGGTTCTTCTTC.

V usage is TRBV5-1 and J usage is TRBJ2-3; 8 nucleotides match TRBD2. There are 14 residues in the CDR3. Germline CDR1 reads SGHRS; CDR2 reads YFSETQ. V lost 0 bases and J lost 3; bases outside the gene matches: 0. The CDR3: CASSLVAGTDTQYF. DNA of the CDR3: TGCGCCAGCAGCTTGGTAGCGGGGACAGATACGCAGTATTTT. Filled out from reference TRBV5-1 and TRBJ2-3, the complete variable domain reads KAGVTQTPRYLIKTRGQQVTLSCSPISGHRSVSWYQQTPGQGLQFLFEYFSETQRNKGNFPGRFSGRQFSNSRSEMNVSTLELGDSALYLCASSLVAGTDTQYFGPGTRLTVL.

This chain connects TRBV11-3 to TRBJ2-2; tentatively, D is TRBD1 (6 bases). V was trimmed by 11 bases and J by 5 bases, leaving 15 bases between them. Per germline, CDR1 SGHNT and CDR2 YENEEA. The CDR3 is made up of 13 amino acids. CDR3 residues: CAGSRGATGELFF. CDR3 in DNA: TGTGCCGGGAGCAGGGGCGCGACCGGGGAGCTGTTTTTT.

The chain couples TRBV6-5 to TRBJ1-3; the D is unclear. Germline V gives CDR1 MNHEY, CDR2 SVGAGI. The CDR3 sequence is 14 residues long. Trimming shortened V by 4 bases and J by 4 bases, and 11 bases separated the two germline ends. The CDR3: CASSSRGGGNTIYF. CDR3 sequence (DNA): TGTGCCAGCAGTTCCCGGGGAGGGGGAAACACCATATATTTT.

The chain joins TRBV5-1 to TRBJ2-7; D might be TRBD2 (5 bases). V lost 3 bases, J lost 3 bases, and 13 bases lay in between. The CDR3 runs 14 residues. Germline lookup yields CDR1 SGHRS and CDR2 YFSETQ. The CDR3, as DNA: TGCGCCAGCAGCTCGGGGATAGGACGCTACGAGCAGTACTTC. Protein product: CASSSGIGRYEQYF.

This clone was detected once. The chain uses TRBV4-1 and TRBJ2-1, with TRBD2 as a possible D gene (5 bases). From germline, CDR1 is MGHRA and CDR2 YSYEKL. The CDR3 is 16 residues long. Trimming pared 0 bases from V and 5 bases from J, leaving 14 bases between. The CDR3 bases are TGCGCCAGCAGCCAAGAAGGAGGAAGAGGGCACAATGAGCAGTTCTTC. As protein: CASSQEGGRGHNEQFF.

The J gene is TRBJ1-1, the V gene TRBV18; 12 nucleotides match TRBD1. The germline V gene encodes CDR1 KGHSH and CDR2 LQKENI. J was trimmed by 7 bases and V by 6 bases; bases with no gene match: 9. CDR3 length: 15 amino acids. The CDR3 DNA follows: TGTGCCAGCTCCCCCCGGGGACAGGGGGCAAATGAAGCTTTCTTT. Translating it yields CASSPRGQGANEAFF.

This rearrangement joins TRBV6-5 to TRBJ2-1, with D possibly TRBD2 on 5 matching bases. The CDR3 consists of 14 residues. Germline V lookup: CDR1 MNHEY, CDR2 SVGAGI. V dropped 3 bases and J dropped 8 bases, with 14 bases sitting between them. CDR3 region: CASSYSLARDEQFF. The CDR3 DNA sequence: TGTGCCAGCAGTTATTCTCTAGCAAGAGATGAGCAGTTCTTC.

The chain has TRBV7-2 and TRBJ2-1; 7 bases map to TRBD1. CDR3 length: 14 residues. The J segment lost 12 bases and the V segment lost 1 base, leaving 9 bases of the junction unmatched. The germline V gene encodes CDR1 SGHTA and CDR2 FQGNSA. DNA of the CDR3: TGTGCCAGCAGCTTAGGGGGAAACCGGGACAGGCAGTTCTTC. It codes for CASSLGGNRDRQFF.

The chain recombines TRBV5-5 with TRBJ1-1; TRBD1 might be the D (5 bases). Per the germline V gene, CDR1 is SGHKS and CDR2 is YYEKEE (reference sequence). The V end lost 3 bases, the J end lost 4 bases, and 13 bases lay between the germline ends. This CDR3 comprises 14 residues. The CDR3 DNA is TGTGCCAGCAGCTCGGGGGGTTGGGGCACTGAAGCTTTCTTT. It is translated as CASSSGGWGTEAFF.

This rearrangement joins TRBV6-5 to TRBJ1-1; 8 positions match TRBD1. This CDR3 contains 15 residues. The germline V gene has CDR1 MNHEY and CDR2 SVGAGI. The ends lost 5 bases at V and 2 bases at J; junction bases unmatched: 7. The CDR3 is CASSTVTGVNTEAFF. DNA of the CDR3: TGTGCCAGCAGTACGGTGACAGGGGTCAACACTGAAGCTTTCTTT.

This clone was recorded once. V is TRBV7-9 and J is TRBJ1-1; TRBD1 agrees at 7 bases. After removal of 5 bases from V and 5 bases from J, the junction contained 14 bases not matched to a gene. This CDR3 contains 16 residues. The V gene's germline CDR1 is SEHNR and CDR2 FQNEAQ (reference sequence). For the CDR3, the DNA is TGTGCCAGCAGCCCGAAAGATTGGACAGGCGGAACTGAAGCTTTCTTT. Translating gives CASSPKDWTGGTEAFF.

In its sample, this clone was seen a few times. A read error may account for a junction end that differs from germline. The gene calls are TRBV7-9 and TRBJ1-2; TRBD1 agrees at 7 bases. The CDR3 runs 16 residues. The V gene's germline CDR1 is SEHNR and CDR2 FQNEAQ (reference sequence). CDR3 sequence reads: CSSSPNHRGAQGYYTF. The CDR3 DNA sequence: TGTTCCAGCAGCCCTAACCACAGGGGTGCACAAGGTTACTACACCTTC.

V usage is TRBV5-6 and J usage is TRBJ1-1, with TRBD1 as a possible D gene (6 bases). Germline CDR1 reads SGHDT; CDR2 reads YYEEEE. The CDR3 is 14 residues long. Trimming took off 5 bases at V and 6 bases at J, with 17 bases between the two ends. CDR3 protein: CASRGWGGRPEAFF. CDR3 sequence (DNA): TGTGCCAGCAGGGGATGGGGGGGCAGGCCTGAAGCTTTCTTT.

The V call is TRBV28, the J call TRBJ2-5; D is perhaps TRBD2 (5 bases). The CDR3 is 12 residues long. Trimming removed 4 bases from V and 5 bases from J, with 8 bases in between. Germline V gene lookup returns CDR1 MDHEN and CDR2 SYDVKM. The CDR3 protein is CASSSGLETQYF. CDR3 nucleotides: TGTGCCAGCAGTTCGGGGTTGGAGACCCAGTACTTC. Full variable domain (missing parts from reference TRBV28 and TRBJ2-5): DVKVTQSSRYLVKRTGEKVFLECVQDMDHENMFWYRQDPGLGLRLIYFSYDVKMKEKGDIPEGYSVSREKKERFSLILESASTNQTSMYLCASSSGLETQYFGPGTRLLVL.

CDR3 DNA: TGTGCCAGCAGGGGGGGGTGGTATAACGAGCAGTACTTC. This translates into CASRGGWYNEQYF. The gene calls are TRBV2 and TRBJ2-7; 7 nucleotides align to TRBD2. The CDR3 extends over 13 amino acids. CDR1 SNHLY and CDR2 FYNNEI come from the germline V gene. V lost 6 bases and J lost 5; bases outside the gene matches: 7. The full variable domain, completed using reference TRBV2 and TRBJ2-7, is EPEVTQTPSHQVTQMGQEVILRCVPISNHLYFYWYRQILGQKVEFLVSFYNNEISEKSEIFDDQFSVERPDGSNFTLKIRSTKLEDSAMYFCASRGGWYNEQYFGPGTRLTVT.

The V and J genes are TRBV19 and TRBJ1-2; D is perhaps TRBD1 (6 bases). Germline CDR1 is LNHDA and CDR2 is SQIVND (reference sequence). CDR3 length: 14 residues. Trimming left V 4 bases short and J 4 bases short, with 13 bases between. CDR3 DNA sequence: TGTGCCAGTAGTACCCAGGGGTTCGGCTATGGCTACACCTTC. This codes for CASSTQGFGYGYTF.

V is TRBV21-1 and J is TRBJ2-7; the DNA was not compared with TRBD1, the D call given in the table. TRBV21-1 is classified as a pseudogene. The CDR3 extends over 10 amino acids. CDR3 nucleotide sequence: TGTGCCAGCAGCACGGACATCTTATCCTTC. Translating it yields CASSTDILSF.